A single T cell receptor (beta chain) is shown here with its context. Its antigen is undetermined. Looked up from germline, CDR1 is KGHSH and CDR2 is LQKENI. Unmatched junction bases numbered 8, after V lost 6 bases and J lost 2 bases. This CDR3 comprises 15 residues. This sample was taken from a study of blood T cells in healthy people across ages. Next came a second PCR, run for roughly 7 to 12 cycles, which used a sample-barcoded 5' primer along with a J-beta primer mix. The authors tagged each cDNA molecule using a template-switch adaptor with 12 random nucleotides. TCRdb fed the 5' RACE reads into MiXCR, producing one record per CDR3 protein. Found here are about 640,000 distinct CDR3 sequences, roughly 53% of them singletons; the top ten hold approximately 40%. The study, taken as a whole, reports: With age, beta diversity per million T cells declined roughly linearly, significantly by 35 to 40. More naive CD4+ cells and higher diversity marked long-lived donors relative to aged donors. Across samples, TCR beta diversity tracked strongly with naive T cell percentage.

This receptor was obtained from a man between 60 and 75 years old in good health. Sample: blood. The rearrangement joins TRBV18 to TRBJ2-3; 7 nucleotides align to TRBD2. The CDR3 loop reads CASSGGTAATDTQYF. The CDR3 nucleotides are TGTGCCAGCTCCGGGGGGACGGCTGCCACAGATACGCAGTATTTT. The complete variable domain, with remaining parts taken from reference TRBV18 and TRBJ2-3, reads NAGVMQNPRHLVRRRGQEARLRCSPMKGHSHVYWYRQLPEEGLKFMVYLQKENIIDESGMPKERFSAEFPKEGPSILRIQQVVRGDSAAYFCASSGGTAATDTQYFGPGTRLTVL.